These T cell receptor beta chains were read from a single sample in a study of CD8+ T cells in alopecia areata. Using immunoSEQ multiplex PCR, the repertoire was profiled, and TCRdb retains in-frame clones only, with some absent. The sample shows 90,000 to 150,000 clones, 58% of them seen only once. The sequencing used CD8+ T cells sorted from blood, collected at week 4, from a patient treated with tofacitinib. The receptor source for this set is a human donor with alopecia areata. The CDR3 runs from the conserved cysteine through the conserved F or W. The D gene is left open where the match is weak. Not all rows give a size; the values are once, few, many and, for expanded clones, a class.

CASSSIPGLAAGETQYF | TGTGCCAGCAGTTCGATCCCGGGACTGGCAGCCGGAGAGACCCAGTACTTC | TRBV27 | NA | NA | TRBJ2-5
CASLGLDNEQFF | TGTGCCAGCCTAGGGCTTGACAATGAGCAGTTCTTC | TRBV2 | NA | NA | TRBJ2-1
CASSIWLTNTEAFF | TGTGCCAGTAGTATCTGGCTGACGAACACTGAAGCTTTCTTT | TRBV19 | NA | few | TRBJ1-1
CASSVTGGPYEQYF | TGCGCCAGCAGCGTTACAGGGGGGCCCTACGAGCAGTACTTC | TRBV5-1 | TRBD1 | NA | TRBJ2-7
CASSQLTGSSYEQYF | TGCGCCAGCAGCCAGCTCACGGGGAGCTCCTACGAGCAGTACTTC | TRBV4-1 | NA | once | TRBJ2-7
CASSQSGRTEAFF | TGTGCCAGCAGCCAATCCGGTAGGACTGAAGCTTTCTTT | TRBV27 | NA | NA | TRBJ1-1
CASSLYLARPGGELFF | TGTGCCAGCAGCTTATATTTAGCCAGGCCAGGAGGGGAGCTGTTTTTT | TRBV7-2 | NA | NA | TRBJ2-2
CASSYPLGNEQFF | TGTGCCAGCAGTTACCCGCTCGGCAATGAGCAGTTCTTC | TRBV6-5 | NA | NA | TRBJ2-1
CAWSGDGYNEQFF | TGTGCCTGGAGTGGAGACGGCTACAATGAGCAGTTCTTC | TRBV30 | NA | few | TRBJ2-1
CASGSWTAGGYTF | TGTGCCAGCGGATCATGGACCGCCGGTGGCTACACCTTC | TRBV27 | NA | NA | TRBJ1-2
CASSLAYPLAGLQETQYF | TGTGCCAGCAGCTTAGCTTACCCTCTGGCAGGGTTACAAGAGACCCAGTACTTC | TRBV7-9 | NA | few | TRBJ2-5
CASARDLMTTNEKLFF | TGTGCTAGTGCCAGGGACCTAATGACAACTAATGAAAAACTGTTTTTT | TRBV12-5 | NA | NA | TRBJ1-4
CAWSVGTSPGDTQYF | TGTGCCTGGAGTGTCGGGACCTCCCCAGGAGATACGCAGTATTTT | TRBV30 | NA | NA | TRBJ2-3
CASRGLAGNTIYF | TGTGCCAGCAGGGGACTAGCTGGAAACACCATATATTTT | TRBV6-1 | NA | NA | TRBJ1-3
CSALEGQGNSPLHF | TGCAGCGCCTTGGAGGGACAGGGGAATTCACCCCTCCACTTT | TRBV29-1 | TRBD1 | NA | TRBJ1-6
CSVGTGEGYTF | TGCAGCGTAGGGACGGGAGAGGGCTACACCTTC | TRBV29-1 | NA | once | TRBJ1-2
CASSQVAVGGDGYTF | TGTGCCAGCAGCCAAGTTGCAGTCGGCGGGGATGGCTACACCTTC | TRBV14 | NA | NA | TRBJ1-2
CAWSVGAGELFF | TGTGCCTGGAGTGTAGGTGCCGGGGAGCTGTTTTTT | TRBV30 | NA | once | TRBJ2-2
CASRPGQGGYSYNEQFF | TGCGCCAGCAGACCGGGACAGGGTGGATACTCCTACAATGAGCAGTTCTTC | TRBV5-1 | TRBD1 | NA | TRBJ2-1
CASSFPRYQETQYF | TGTGCCAGCAGTTTCCCACGGTACCAAGAGACCCAGTACTTC | TRBV28 | NA | NA | TRBJ2-5
CASSEGERTDTQYF | TGTGCCAGCAGTGAGGGGGAACGCACAGATACGCAGTATTTT | TRBV2 | NA | few | TRBJ2-3
CASSDRENSPLHF | TGTGCCAGCAGTGACAGGGAAAATTCACCCCTCCACTTT | TRBV6-4 | NA | medium-sized | TRBJ1-6
CASSSGLAGEVDTQYF | TGTGCCAGCAGCTCCGGACTAGCAGGGGAGGTGGATACGCAGTATTTT | TRBV7-2 | TRBD2 | NA | TRBJ2-3